The clone carrying this T cell receptor (beta chain) has only a few counts. TCRbeta library construction was performed incorporating unique molecular identifiers. TCRdb itself ran the PCR reads through MiXCR, one entry per CDR3 protein. The data contain 490,000 or so distinct CDR3 sequences, about 12% of them singletons. Germline-derived CDR1 and CDR2 are DFQATT and SNEGSKA (reference sequence). The length of the CDR3 is 14 residues. Trimming removed 7 bases from V and 0 bases from J, with 13 bases in between. The sample originates from a study of T-cell reconstitution after alpha-beta-depleted transplantation in children.

This chain links TRBV20-1 with TRBJ2-4, with a tentative D call TRBD1 (6 bases). This sequence was found in a human donor who donated a stem cell graft to a child with combined immunodeficiency. The sample consisted of PBMCs from the stem cell graft donor, taken from the stem cell graft. The chain's CDR3 is CSVGQLLAKNIQYF. The CDR3 coding sequence is TGCAGTGTTGGACAGTTATTAGCCAAAAACATTCAGTACTTC.